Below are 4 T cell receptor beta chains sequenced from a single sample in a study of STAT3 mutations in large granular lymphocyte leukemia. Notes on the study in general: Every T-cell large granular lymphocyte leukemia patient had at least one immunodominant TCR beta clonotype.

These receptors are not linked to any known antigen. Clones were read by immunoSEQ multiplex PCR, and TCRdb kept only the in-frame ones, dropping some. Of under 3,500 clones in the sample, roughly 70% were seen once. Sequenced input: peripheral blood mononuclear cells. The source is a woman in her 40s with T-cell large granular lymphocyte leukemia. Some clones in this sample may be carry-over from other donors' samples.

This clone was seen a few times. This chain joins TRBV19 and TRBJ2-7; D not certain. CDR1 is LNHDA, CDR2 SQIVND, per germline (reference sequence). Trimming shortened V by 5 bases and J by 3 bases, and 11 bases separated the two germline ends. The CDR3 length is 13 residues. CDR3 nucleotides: TGTGCCAGTAGTGACCAGGTGGGCTACGAGCAGTACTTC. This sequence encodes CASSDQVGYEQYF.

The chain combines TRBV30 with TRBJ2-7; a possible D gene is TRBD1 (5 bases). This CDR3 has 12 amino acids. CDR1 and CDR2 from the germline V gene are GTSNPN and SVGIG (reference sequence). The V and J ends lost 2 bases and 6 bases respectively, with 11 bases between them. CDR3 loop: CAWSHAGFEQYF. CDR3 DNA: TGTGCCTGGAGTCACGCAGGGTTCGAGCAGTACTTC.

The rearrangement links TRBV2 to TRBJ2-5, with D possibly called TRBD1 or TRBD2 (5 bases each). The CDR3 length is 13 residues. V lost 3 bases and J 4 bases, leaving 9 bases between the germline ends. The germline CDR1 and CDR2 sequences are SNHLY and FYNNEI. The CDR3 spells CASSETGRETQYF. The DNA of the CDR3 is TGTGCCAGCAGTGAGACGGGACGAGAGACCCAGTACTTC.

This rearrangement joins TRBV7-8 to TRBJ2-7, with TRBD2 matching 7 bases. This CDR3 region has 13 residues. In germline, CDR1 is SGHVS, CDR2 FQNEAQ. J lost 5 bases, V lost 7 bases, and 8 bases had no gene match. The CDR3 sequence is CASNAGDSNEQYF. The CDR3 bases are TGTGCCAGCAATGCGGGGGATTCAAACGAGCAGTACTTC.